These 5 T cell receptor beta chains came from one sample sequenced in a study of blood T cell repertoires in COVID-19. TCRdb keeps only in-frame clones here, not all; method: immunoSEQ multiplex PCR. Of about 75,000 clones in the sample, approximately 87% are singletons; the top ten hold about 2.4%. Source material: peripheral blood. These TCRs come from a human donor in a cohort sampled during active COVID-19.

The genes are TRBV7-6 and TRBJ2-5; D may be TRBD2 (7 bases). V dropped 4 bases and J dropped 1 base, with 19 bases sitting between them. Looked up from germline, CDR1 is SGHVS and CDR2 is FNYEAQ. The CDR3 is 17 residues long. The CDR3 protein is CASSSLFPGGVQETQYF. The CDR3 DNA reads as TGTGCCAGCAGCTCACTGTTCCCGGGGGGCGTCCAAGAGACCCAGTACTTC.

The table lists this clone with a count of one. CDR3 bases: TGCGCCAGCAGCCAAGAGCTTGGCAGGGGAGTTTACAATGAGCAGTTCTTC. Translated: CASSQELGRGVYNEQFF. The gene calls are TRBV4-1 and TRBJ2-1; maybe TRBD1 (6 bases). Germline V gene sequence: CDR1 MGHRA, CDR2 YSYEKL. Trimming took off 0 bases at V and 4 bases at J, with 16 bases between the two ends. This CDR3 is 17 amino acids long.

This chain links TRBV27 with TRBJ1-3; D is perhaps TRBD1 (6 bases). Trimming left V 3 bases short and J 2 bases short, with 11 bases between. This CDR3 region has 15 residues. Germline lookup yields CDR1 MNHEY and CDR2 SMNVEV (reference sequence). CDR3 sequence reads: CASSFRGETGNTIYF. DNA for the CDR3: TGTGCCAGCAGTTTCAGGGGTGAAACTGGAAACACCATATATTTT.

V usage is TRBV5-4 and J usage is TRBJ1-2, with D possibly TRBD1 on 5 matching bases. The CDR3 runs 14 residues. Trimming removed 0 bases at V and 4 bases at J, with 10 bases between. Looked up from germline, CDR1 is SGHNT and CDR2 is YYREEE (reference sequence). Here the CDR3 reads CASSLAQGAYGYTF. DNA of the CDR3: TGTGCCAGCAGCTTGGCGCAGGGTGCCTATGGCTACACCTTC.

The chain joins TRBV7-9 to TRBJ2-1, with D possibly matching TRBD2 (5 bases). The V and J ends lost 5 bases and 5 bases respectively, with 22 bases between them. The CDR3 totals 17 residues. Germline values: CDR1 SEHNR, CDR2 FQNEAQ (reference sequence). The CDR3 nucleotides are TGTGCCAGCAGCGGACGTGACCGGCCTAGCAGCAACAATGAGCAGTTCTTC. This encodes CASSGRDRPSSNNEQFF.